This note documents a single TCR beta chain sequence. In the source study's methods: By means of reference gene primer amplification, nucleated cell counts were estimated. Sequencing used immunoSEQ multiplex PCR; TCRdb keeps in-frame clones, though not all of them. V and J calls plus clone size are reproduced from that table; the DNA served to infer D and trimming. This sample has about 210,000 clones, with around 80% found just once. This record comes from a study of blood T cell repertoires in COVID-19. V lost 6 bases, J lost 4 bases, and 5 bases stayed unmatched. The CDR3 has 13 residues. Germline V CDR1 and CDR2: MNHEY, SVGAGI.

The sequenced material came from peripheral blood. V and J are TRBV6-5 and TRBJ1-2, with TRBD1 matching over 7 bases. The sequence was collected from a woman in her thirties or forties with acute or convalescent COVID-19. Written as DNA, the CDR3 is TGTGCCAGCAGGAAAGGGGGCACCTATGGCTACACCTTC. This encodes CASRKGGTYGYTF.